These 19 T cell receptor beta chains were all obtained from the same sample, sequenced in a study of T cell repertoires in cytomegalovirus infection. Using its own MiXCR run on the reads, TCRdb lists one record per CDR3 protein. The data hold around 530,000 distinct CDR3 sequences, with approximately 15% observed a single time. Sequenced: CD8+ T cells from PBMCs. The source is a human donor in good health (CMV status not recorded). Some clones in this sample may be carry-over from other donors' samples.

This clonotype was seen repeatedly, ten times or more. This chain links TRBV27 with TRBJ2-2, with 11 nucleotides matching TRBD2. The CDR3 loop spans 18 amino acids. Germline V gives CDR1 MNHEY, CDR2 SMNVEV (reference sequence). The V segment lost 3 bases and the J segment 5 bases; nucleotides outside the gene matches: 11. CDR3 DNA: TGTGCCAGCAGTTTTCTTTTAGCGGGAGGGCCAGGAACCGGGGAGCTGTTTTTT. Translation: CASSFLLAGGPGTGELFF.

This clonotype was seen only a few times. CDR3: CAISESGGETDTQYF. In DNA form, the CDR3 reads TGTGCCATCAGTGAGTCGGGCGGGGAGACAGATACGCAGTATTTT. The chain links TRBV10-3 to TRBJ2-3; the D gene is possibly TRBD2 (6 bases). V lost 0 bases and J 3 bases, leaving 10 bases between the germline ends. The CDR3 extends over 15 amino acids. Germline lookup yields CDR1 ENHRY and CDR2 SYGVKD.

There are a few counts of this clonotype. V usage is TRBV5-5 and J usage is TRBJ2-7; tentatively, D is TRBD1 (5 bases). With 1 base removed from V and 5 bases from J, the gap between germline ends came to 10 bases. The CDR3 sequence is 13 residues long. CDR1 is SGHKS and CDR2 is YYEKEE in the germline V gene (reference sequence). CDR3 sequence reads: CASSLPGSDEQYF. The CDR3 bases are TGTGCCAGCAGCTTGCCAGGGTCGGACGAGCAGTACTTC.

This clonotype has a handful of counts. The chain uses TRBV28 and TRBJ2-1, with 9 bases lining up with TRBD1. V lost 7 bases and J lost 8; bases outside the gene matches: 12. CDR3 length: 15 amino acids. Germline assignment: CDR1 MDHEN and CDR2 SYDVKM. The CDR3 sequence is CASTSGQGTGDEQFF. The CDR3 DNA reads TGTGCCAGCACCTCGGGACAGGGAACCGGCGATGAGCAGTTCTTC.

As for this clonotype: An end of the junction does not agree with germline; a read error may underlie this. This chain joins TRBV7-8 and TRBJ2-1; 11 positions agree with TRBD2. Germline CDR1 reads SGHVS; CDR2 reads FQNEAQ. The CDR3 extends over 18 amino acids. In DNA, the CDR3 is TGTGCAAGCAGCCCCGTACTAGCGGGGGCCCCTCGGTACAATGAGCCGTTCTTC. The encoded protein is CASSPVLAGAPRYNEPFF.

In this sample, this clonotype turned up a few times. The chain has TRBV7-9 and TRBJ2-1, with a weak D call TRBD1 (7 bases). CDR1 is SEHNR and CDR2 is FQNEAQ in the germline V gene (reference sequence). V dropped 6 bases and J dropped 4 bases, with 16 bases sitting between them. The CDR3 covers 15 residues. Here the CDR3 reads CASRGQGGPYNEQFF. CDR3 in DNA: TGTGCCAGCAGGGGGCAGGGGGGACCGTACAATGAGCAGTTCTTC.

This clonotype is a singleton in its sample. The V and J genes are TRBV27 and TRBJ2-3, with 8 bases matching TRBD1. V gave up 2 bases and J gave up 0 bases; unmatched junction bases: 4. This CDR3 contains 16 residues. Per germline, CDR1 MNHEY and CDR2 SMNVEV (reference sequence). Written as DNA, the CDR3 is TGTGCCAGCAGTTTAAACAGGGGGTTGAGCACAGATACGCAGTATTTT. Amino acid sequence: CASSLNRGLSTDTQYF.

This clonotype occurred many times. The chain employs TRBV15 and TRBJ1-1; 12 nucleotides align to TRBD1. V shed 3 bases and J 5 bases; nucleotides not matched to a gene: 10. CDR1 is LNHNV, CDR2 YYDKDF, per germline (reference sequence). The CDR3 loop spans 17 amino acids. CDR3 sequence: CATSRLKGQGARTEAFF. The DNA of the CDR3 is TGTGCCACCAGCAGGCTGAAGGGACAGGGGGCGAGGACTGAAGCTTTCTTT.

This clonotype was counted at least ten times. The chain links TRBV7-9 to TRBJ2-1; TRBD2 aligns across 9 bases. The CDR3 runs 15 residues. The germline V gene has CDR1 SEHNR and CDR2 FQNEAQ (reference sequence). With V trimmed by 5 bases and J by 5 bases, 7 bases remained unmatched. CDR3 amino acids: CASSARLAEDNEQFF. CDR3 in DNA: TGTGCCAGCAGCGCCCGACTAGCGGAAGACAATGAGCAGTTCTTC.

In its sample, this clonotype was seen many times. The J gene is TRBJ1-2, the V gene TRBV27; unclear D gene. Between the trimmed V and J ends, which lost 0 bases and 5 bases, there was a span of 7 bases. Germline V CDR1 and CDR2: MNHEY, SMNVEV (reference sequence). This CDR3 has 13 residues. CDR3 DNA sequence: TGTGCCAGCAGTTTATCCCCCTATTATGGCTACACCTTC. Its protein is CASSLSPYYGYTF.

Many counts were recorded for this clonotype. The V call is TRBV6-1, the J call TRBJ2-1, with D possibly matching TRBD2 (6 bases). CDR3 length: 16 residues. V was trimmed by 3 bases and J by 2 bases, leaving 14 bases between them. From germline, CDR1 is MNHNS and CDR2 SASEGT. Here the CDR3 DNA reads TGTGCCAGCAGTGAGGGGCGGCTAGCGCCCTACAATGAGCAGTTCTTC. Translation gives CASSEGRLAPYNEQFF.

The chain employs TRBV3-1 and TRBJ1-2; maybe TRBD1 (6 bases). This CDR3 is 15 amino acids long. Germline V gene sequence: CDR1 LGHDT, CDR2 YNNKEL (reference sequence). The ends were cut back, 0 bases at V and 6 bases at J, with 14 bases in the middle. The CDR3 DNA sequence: TGTGCCAGCAGCCAAGATGTAGGGGGGCATGATGGCTACACCTTC. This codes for CASSQDVGGHDGYTF.

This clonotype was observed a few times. The CDR3: CASRARDRINYGYTF. In DNA form, the CDR3 reads TGTGCCAGCAGAGCCAGGGACAGGATAAACTATGGCTACACCTTC. The gene calls are TRBV6-5 and TRBJ1-2; 8 positions match TRBD1. The germline gives CDR1 MNHEY, CDR2 SVGAGI. Germline trimming cut 6 bases from V and 2 bases from J; bases unmatched to any gene: 8. The length of the CDR3 is 15 residues.

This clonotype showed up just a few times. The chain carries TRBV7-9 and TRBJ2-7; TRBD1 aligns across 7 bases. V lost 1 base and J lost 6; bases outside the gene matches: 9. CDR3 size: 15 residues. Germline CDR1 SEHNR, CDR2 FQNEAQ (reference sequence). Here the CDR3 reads CASSLEQGVWIEQYF. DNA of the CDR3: TGTGCCAGCAGCTTAGAGCAGGGGGTATGGATCGAGCAGTACTTC.

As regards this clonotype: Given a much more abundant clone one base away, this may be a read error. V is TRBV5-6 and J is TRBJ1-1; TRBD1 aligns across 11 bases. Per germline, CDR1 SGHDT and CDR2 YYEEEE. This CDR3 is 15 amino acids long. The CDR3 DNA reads TGTGCCAGCAGCTTGGTGGGGACAGGGGGTACTGTAGCTTTCTTT. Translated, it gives CASSLVGTGGTVAFF. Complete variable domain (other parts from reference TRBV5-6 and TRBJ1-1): DAGVTQSPTHLIKTRGQQVTLRCSPKSGHDTVSWYQQALGQGPQFIFQYYEEEERQRGNFPDRFSGHQFPNYSSELNVNALLLGDSALYLCASSLVGTGGTVAFFGQGTRLTVV.

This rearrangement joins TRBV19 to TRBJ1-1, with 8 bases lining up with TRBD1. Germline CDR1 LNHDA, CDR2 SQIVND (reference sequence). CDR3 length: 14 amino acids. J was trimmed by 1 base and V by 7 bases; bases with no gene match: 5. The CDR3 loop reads CASKGGTGNTEAFF. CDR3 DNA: TGTGCCAGTAAAGGCGGGACAGGGAACACTGAAGCTTTCTTT.

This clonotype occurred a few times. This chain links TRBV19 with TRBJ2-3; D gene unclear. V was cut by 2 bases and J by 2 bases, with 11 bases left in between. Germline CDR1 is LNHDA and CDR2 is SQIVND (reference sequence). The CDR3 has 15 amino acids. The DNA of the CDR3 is TGTGCCAGTAGTATACGTCAAGTATTCACAGATACGCAGTATTTT. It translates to CASSIRQVFTDTQYF.

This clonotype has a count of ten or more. The CDR3 DNA is TGTGCCAGTAGTATAGGAACAGTTAGCAATCAGCCCCAGCATTTT. Its translation: CASSIGTVSNQPQHF. The chain links TRBV19 to TRBJ1-5; D unresolved. The CDR3 runs 15 residues. Germline V gene lookup returns CDR1 LNHDA and CDR2 SQIVND (reference sequence). V lost 1 base to trimming and J lost 0 bases, with 7 bases between them.

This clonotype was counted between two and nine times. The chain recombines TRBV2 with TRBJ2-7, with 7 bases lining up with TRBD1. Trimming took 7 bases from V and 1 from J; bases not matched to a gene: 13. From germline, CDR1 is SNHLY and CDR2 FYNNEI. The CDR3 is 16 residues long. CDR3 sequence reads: CASTLTRGTDSYEQYF. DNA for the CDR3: TGTGCCAGCACGCTGACCCGTGGGACAGATTCCTACGAGCAGTACTTC.